This T cell receptor beta chain appears in the sequencing data of a study of T cells in localized non-small cell lung cancer. Comment on this clone: Its specificity is unknown.

Here immunoSEQ multiplex PCR was the method, and the copy in TCRdb shows in-frame clones only, minus some. The data show some 3,200 clones, approximately 18% seen once. Whole-study results and caveats: Owing to sequencing of a solitary tumor region, heterogeneity cannot be discounted. Among the top 100 tumor clones, a median around 60 appeared in adjacent lung.

The sequence came from a man aged 40 to 70 with stage I lung adenocarcinoma. The sample here was lung tumor tissue, taken before any cancer treatment.

As DNA, the CDR3 is TGTGCCAGCTCCGGAGGGGGGACACAGGCTGGGGCCAACGTCCTGACTTTC. This sequence encodes CASSGGGTQAGANVLTF. The chain joins TRBV18 to TRBJ2-6; perhaps D is TRBD1 or TRBD2 (6 bases each). CDR3 size: 17 residues. Germline values: CDR1 KGHSH, CDR2 LQKENI. V lost 6 bases, J lost 2 bases, and 17 bases lay in between.